The text below deals with one T cell receptor beta chain. What it binds is unknown. The second PCR ran about 6 to 12 cycles with a sample-barcoded 5' primer and J-beta primers. A single record per CDR3 protein comes from TCRdb applying MiXCR to the 5' RACE reads. The repertoire holds roughly 1.5 million distinct CDR3 sequences, 40% to 45% seen once, with about 4.1% in the top ten. Germline assignment: CDR1 MNHNS and CDR2 SASEGT. With 4 bases removed from V and 0 bases from J, the gap between germline ends came to 14 bases. This CDR3 region has 16 residues. This specimen comes from a study of blood T cells in healthy people across ages. The study, taken as a whole, reports: While age rose, TCR beta diversity per million T cells dropped in a roughly linear way. Calculation of diversity from one million T cells yielded estimates considered to be underestimates.

Donors were healthy Caucasian individuals from Russia aged about 6 to 95. Every sample gave at least 5.5 micrograms of total RNA when it was extracted. This TCR came from a woman younger than 35 in good health. This chain connects TRBV6-1 to TRBJ2-3, with D maybe TRBD2 (6 bases). The sequencing sample was made of blood. CDR3 nucleotides: TGTGCCAGCAGTGCCGTGGGGGGAACTAGCACAGATACGCAGTATTTT. It is translated as CASSAVGGTSTDTQYF.